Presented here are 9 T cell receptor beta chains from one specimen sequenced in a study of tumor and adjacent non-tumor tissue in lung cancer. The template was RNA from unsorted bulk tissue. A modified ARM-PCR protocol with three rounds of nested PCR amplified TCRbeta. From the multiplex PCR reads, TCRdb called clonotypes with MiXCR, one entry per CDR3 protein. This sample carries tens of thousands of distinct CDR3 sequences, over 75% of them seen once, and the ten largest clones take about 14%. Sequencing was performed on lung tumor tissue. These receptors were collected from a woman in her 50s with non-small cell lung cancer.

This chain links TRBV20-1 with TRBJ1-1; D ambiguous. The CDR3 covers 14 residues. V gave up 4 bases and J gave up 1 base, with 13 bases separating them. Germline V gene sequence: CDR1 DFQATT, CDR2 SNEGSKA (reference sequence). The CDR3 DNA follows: TGCAGTGCTATAGGGCGCGGGGAGAACACTGAAGCTTTCTTT. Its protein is CSAIGRGENTEAFF.

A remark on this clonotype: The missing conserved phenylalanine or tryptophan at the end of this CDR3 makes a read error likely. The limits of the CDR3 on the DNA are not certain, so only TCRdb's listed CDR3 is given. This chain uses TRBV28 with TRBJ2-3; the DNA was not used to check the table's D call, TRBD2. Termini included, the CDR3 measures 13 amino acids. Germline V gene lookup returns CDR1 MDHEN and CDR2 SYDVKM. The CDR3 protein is CASSLRLADTQYL.

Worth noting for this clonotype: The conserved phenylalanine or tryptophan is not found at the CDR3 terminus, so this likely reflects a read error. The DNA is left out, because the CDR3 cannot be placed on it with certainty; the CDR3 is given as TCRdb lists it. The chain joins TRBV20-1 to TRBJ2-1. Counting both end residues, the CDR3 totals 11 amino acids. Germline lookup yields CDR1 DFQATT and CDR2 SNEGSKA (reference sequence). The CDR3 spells CSAGRHGEHFL.

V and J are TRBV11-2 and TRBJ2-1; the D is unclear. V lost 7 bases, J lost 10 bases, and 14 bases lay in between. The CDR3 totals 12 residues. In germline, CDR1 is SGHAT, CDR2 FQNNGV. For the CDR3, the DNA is TGTGCCAGCAATCCCTCCGGATACGAGCAGTTCTTC. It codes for CASNPSGYEQFF.

CDR3 DNA sequence: TGCAGCGTTGAAGATCTTGCCGGGGGTCATGGGGCCGGTGGCTACACCTTC. Protein sequence: CSVEDLAGGHGAGGYTF. The chain employs TRBV29-1 and TRBJ1-2, with a tentative D call TRBD1 (5 bases). There are 17 residues in the CDR3. The germline V gene encodes CDR1 SQVTM and CDR2 ANQGSEA. V gave up 0 bases and J gave up 7 bases, with 24 bases separating them.

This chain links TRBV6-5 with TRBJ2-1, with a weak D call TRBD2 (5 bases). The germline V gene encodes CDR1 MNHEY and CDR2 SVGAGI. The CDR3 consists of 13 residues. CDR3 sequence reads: CTNSYSGNNEQFF. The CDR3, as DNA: TGTACCAACAGTTACTCGGGAAACAATGAGCAGTTCTTC.

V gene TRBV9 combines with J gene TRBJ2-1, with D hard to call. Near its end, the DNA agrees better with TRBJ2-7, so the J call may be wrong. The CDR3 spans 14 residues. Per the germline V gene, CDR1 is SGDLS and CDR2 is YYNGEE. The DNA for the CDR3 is TGTGCCAGCAGCTCCACATACTCCTACAATGAGCAGTACTTC. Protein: CASSSTYSYNEQYF.

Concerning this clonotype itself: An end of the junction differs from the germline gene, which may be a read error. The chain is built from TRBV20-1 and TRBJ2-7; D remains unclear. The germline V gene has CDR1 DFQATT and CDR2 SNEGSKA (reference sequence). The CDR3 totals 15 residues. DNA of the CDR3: TGCAATGCTAGATCAATCGAGCAACCCCCCTACGAGCAGTATTTC. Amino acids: CNARSIEQPPYEQYF.

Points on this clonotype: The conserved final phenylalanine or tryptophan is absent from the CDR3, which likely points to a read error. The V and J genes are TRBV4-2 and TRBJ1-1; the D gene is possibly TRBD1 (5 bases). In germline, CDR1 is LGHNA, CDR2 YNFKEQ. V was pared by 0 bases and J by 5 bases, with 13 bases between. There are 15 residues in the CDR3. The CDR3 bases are TGTGCCAGCAGCCAAGACGGGGGACGGGGGACTGAAGCTTTCCTT. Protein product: CASSQDGGRGTEAFL.